This T cell receptor (beta chain) came from a study of T cell clusters in autoimmune cytopenias. There are 13 residues in the CDR3. Germline CDR1 reads MNHNS; CDR2 reads SASEGT. Tens of thousands of genome equivalents of blood DNA were amplified for TRB. TRB was amplified by touch-down multiplex PCR, primer pools A and B combined. TCRdb re-called the multiplex PCR reads; every CDR3 protein appears as one record, without DNA. The sample's table shows just under 5,000 distinct CDR3 sequences. This clonotype is called medium-sized based on its frequency. The same sample was also used in a study of T cell repertoires in aging, cancer and after chemotherapy. That source notes: Donor ages fell into six groups from 30 or younger up to 70 or older. Compared with age-matched healthy donors, untreated hematological or solid cancer patients showed higher blood TCR clonality. Median generation probability rose over the chemotherapy interval in each cancer cohort, suggesting rebound thymic output.

This sequence originates from a human donor with chronic lymphocytic leukemia. The donor label of this sample is uncertain. The chain carries TRBV6-1 and TRBJ2-1. The sample taken for sequencing was peripheral blood. The CDR3 reads CASSEGRESVQFF.